This TCR beta chain was found in a study of T cell responses to AZD1222 COVID-19 vaccine. Profiled with immunoSEQ multiplex PCR; TCRdb holds only in-frame clones, not every one. Of about 130,000 clones in the sample, around 84% were seen once. Study-wide results and caveats: Unmutated variant regions reportedly attract nearly half of all spike-specific TCRs. At study baseline, merely about 6 AZD1222 recipients were seropositive.

With respect to this clone: The antigen is not known.

The V gene's germline CDR1 is MNHEY and CDR2 SMNVEV (reference sequence). The CDR3 sequence is 16 residues long. Germline trimming cut 3 bases from V and 2 bases from J; bases unmatched to any gene: 2. V is TRBV27 and J is TRBJ1-5; 12 bases are shared with TRBD1. This material consisted of peripheral blood, taken on day 0 of AZD1222 vaccination. This TCR derives from an adult in good health. The CDR3 is CASSFGTGGRNQPQHF. In DNA form, the CDR3 reads TGTGCCAGCAGTTTCGGGACAGGGGGCCGCAATCAGCCCCAGCATTTT.